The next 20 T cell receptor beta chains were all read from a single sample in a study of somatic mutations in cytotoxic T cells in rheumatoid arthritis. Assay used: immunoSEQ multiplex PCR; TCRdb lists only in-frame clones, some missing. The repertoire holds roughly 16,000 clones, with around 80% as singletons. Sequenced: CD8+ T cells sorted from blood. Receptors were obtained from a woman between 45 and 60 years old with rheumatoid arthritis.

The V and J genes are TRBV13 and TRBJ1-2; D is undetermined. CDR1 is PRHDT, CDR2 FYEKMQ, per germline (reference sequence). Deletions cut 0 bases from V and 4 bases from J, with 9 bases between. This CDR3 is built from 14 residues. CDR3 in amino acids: CASSLGSGGYGYTF. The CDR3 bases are TGTGCCAGCAGCTTAGGCTCGGGAGGCTATGGCTACACCTTC.

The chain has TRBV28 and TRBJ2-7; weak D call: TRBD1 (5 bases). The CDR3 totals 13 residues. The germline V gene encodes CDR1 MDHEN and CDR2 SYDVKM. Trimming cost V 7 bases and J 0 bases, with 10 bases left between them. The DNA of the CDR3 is TGTGCCAGCACCTATGGGGCCTCCTACGAGCAGTACTTC. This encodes CASTYGASYEQYF.

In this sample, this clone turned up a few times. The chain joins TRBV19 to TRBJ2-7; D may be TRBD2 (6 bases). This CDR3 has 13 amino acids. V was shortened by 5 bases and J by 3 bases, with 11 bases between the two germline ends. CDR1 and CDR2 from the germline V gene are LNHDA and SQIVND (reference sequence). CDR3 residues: CASSAAEGYEQYF. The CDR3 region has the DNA TGTGCCAGTAGTGCTGCGGAGGGCTACGAGCAGTACTTC.

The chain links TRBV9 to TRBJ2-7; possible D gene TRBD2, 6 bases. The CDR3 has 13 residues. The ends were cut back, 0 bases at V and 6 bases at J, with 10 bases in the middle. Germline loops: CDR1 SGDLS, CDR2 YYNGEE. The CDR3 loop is CASSVAPGGEQYF. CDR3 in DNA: TGTGCCAGCAGCGTAGCTCCCGGGGGCGAGCAGTACTTC.

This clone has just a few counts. CDR3 amino acids: CAWSEQYTEAFF. CDR3 DNA: TGTGCCTGGAGTGAACAGTACACTGAAGCTTTCTTT. The chain couples TRBV30 to TRBJ1-1; unclear D gene. The CDR3 contains 12 residues. Trimming took off 1 base at V and 3 bases at J, with 6 bases between the two ends. From germline, CDR1 is GTSNPN and CDR2 SVGIG (reference sequence).

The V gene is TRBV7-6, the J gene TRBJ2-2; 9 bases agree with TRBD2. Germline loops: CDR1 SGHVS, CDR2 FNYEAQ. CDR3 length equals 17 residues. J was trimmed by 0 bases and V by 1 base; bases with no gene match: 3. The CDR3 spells CASSLVGGGANTGELFF. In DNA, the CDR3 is TGTGCCAGCAGCTTAGTAGGCGGGGGGGCGAACACCGGGGAGCTGTTTTTT.

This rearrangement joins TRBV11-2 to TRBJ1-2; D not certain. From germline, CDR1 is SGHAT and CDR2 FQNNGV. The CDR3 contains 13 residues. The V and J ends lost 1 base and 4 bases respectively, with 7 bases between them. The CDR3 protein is CASSLGSGYGYTF. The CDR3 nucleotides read TGTGCCAGCAGCTTAGGGTCTGGCTATGGCTACACCTTC.

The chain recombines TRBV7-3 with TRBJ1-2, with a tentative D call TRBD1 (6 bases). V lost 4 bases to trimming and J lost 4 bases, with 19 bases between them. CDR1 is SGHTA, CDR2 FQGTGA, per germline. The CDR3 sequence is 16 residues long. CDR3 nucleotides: TGTGCCAGCAGCTATCAAACAGGGTCTCAGGCCTATGGCTACACCTTC. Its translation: CASSYQTGSQAYGYTF.

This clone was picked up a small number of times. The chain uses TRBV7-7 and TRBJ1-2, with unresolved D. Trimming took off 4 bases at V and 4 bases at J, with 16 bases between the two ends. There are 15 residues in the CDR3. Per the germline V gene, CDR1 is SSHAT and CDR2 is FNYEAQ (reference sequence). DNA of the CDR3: TGTGCCAGCAGCTCACCGTATGAGGTCGGCTATGGCTACACCTTC. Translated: CASSSPYEVGYGYTF.

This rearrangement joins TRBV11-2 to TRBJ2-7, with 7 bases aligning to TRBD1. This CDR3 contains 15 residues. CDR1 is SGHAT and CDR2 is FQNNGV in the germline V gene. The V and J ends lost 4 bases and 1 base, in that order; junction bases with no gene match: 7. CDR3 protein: CASSSRGTASYEQYF. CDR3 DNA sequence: TGTGCCAGCAGCTCTCGTGGGACAGCTTCCTACGAGCAGTACTTC.

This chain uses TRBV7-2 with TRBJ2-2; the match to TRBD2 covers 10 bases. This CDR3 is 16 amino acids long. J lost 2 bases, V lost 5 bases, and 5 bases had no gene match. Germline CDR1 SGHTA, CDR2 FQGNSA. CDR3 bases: TGTGCCAGCAGCCCAACTAGCGGGGTAAACACCGGGGAGCTGTTTTTT. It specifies CASSPTSGVNTGELFF.

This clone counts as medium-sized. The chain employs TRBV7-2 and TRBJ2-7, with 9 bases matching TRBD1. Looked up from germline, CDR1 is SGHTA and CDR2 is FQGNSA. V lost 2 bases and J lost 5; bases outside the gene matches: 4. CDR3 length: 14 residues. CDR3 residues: CASSLRGQGDEQYF. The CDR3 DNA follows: TGTGCCAGCAGCTTAAGGGGACAGGGCGACGAGCAGTACTTC.

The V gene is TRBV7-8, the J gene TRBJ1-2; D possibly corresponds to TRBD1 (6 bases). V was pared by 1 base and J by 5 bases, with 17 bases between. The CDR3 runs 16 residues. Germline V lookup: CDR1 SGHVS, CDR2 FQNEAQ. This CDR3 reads CASSLVVRGAGYGYTF. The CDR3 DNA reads TGTGCCAGCAGCTTAGTGGTGCGGGGGGCGGGGTATGGCTACACCTTC.

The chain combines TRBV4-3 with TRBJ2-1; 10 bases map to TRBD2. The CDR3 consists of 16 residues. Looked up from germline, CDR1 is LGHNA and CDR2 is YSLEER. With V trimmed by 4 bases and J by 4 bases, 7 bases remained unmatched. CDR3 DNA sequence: TGCGCCAGCAGCCCAAGCGGGAGGGAGGTTTACAATGAGCAGTTCTTC. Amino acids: CASSPSGREVYNEQFF.

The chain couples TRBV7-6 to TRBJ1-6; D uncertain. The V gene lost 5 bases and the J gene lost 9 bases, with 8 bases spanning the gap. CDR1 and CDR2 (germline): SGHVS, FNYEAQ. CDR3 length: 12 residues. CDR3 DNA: TGTGCCAGCAGCCCTCGGTCTTCACCCCTCCACTTT. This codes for CASSPRSSPLHF.

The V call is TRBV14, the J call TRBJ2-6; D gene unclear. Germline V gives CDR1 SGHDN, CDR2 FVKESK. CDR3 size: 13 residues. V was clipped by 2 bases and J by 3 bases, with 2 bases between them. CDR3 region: CASSQHGANVLTF. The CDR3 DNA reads TGTGCCAGCAGCCAACATGGGGCCAACGTCCTGACTTTC.

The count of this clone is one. The CDR3 coding sequence is TGTGCCAGCAGCCCTAACAGGCGGGAGACCCAGTACTTC. Protein product: CASSPNRRETQYF. The chain combines TRBV7-6 with TRBJ2-5; D possibly corresponds to TRBD1 (5 bases). The CDR3 runs 13 residues. Trimming took 5 bases from V and 5 from J, leaving 12 bases between them. Germline-derived CDR1 and CDR2 are SGHVS and FNYEAQ.

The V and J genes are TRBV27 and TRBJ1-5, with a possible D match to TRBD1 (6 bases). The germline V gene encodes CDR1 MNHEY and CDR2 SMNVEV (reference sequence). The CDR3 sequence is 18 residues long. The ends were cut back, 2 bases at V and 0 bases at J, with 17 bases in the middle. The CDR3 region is CASSLRARQGISNQPQHF. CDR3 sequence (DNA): TGTGCCAGCAGTTTACGGGCCCGGCAGGGGATTAGCAATCAGCCCCAGCATTTT.

The CDR3 reads CAWTPEGANTEAFF. CDR3 DNA sequence: TGTGCCTGGACCCCGGAGGGGGCGAACACTGAAGCTTTCTTT. The rearrangement links TRBV30 to TRBJ1-1, with 7 positions matching TRBD1. Germline lookup yields CDR1 GTSNPN and CDR2 SVGIG (reference sequence). The CDR3 sequence is 14 residues long. V was clipped by 4 bases and J by 1 base; unmatched bases: 6. The full variable domain, with the rest looked up from reference TRBV30 and TRBJ1-1, is SQTIHQWPATLVQPVGSPLSLECTVEGTSNPNLYWYRQAAGRGLQLLFYSVGIGQISSEVPQNLSASRPQDRQFILSSKKLLLSDSGFYLCAWTPEGANTEAFFGQGTRLTVV.

The chain's CDR3 is CATSREGGNQPQHF. CDR3 nucleotides: TGTGCCACCAGCAGAGAAGGGGGCAATCAGCCCCAGCATTTT. The chain uses TRBV15 and TRBJ1-5, with TRBD1 as a possible D gene (5 bases). This CDR3 contains 14 residues. V was shortened by 0 bases and J by 2 bases, with 5 bases between the two germline ends. CDR1 is LNHNV, CDR2 YYDKDF, per germline (reference sequence).